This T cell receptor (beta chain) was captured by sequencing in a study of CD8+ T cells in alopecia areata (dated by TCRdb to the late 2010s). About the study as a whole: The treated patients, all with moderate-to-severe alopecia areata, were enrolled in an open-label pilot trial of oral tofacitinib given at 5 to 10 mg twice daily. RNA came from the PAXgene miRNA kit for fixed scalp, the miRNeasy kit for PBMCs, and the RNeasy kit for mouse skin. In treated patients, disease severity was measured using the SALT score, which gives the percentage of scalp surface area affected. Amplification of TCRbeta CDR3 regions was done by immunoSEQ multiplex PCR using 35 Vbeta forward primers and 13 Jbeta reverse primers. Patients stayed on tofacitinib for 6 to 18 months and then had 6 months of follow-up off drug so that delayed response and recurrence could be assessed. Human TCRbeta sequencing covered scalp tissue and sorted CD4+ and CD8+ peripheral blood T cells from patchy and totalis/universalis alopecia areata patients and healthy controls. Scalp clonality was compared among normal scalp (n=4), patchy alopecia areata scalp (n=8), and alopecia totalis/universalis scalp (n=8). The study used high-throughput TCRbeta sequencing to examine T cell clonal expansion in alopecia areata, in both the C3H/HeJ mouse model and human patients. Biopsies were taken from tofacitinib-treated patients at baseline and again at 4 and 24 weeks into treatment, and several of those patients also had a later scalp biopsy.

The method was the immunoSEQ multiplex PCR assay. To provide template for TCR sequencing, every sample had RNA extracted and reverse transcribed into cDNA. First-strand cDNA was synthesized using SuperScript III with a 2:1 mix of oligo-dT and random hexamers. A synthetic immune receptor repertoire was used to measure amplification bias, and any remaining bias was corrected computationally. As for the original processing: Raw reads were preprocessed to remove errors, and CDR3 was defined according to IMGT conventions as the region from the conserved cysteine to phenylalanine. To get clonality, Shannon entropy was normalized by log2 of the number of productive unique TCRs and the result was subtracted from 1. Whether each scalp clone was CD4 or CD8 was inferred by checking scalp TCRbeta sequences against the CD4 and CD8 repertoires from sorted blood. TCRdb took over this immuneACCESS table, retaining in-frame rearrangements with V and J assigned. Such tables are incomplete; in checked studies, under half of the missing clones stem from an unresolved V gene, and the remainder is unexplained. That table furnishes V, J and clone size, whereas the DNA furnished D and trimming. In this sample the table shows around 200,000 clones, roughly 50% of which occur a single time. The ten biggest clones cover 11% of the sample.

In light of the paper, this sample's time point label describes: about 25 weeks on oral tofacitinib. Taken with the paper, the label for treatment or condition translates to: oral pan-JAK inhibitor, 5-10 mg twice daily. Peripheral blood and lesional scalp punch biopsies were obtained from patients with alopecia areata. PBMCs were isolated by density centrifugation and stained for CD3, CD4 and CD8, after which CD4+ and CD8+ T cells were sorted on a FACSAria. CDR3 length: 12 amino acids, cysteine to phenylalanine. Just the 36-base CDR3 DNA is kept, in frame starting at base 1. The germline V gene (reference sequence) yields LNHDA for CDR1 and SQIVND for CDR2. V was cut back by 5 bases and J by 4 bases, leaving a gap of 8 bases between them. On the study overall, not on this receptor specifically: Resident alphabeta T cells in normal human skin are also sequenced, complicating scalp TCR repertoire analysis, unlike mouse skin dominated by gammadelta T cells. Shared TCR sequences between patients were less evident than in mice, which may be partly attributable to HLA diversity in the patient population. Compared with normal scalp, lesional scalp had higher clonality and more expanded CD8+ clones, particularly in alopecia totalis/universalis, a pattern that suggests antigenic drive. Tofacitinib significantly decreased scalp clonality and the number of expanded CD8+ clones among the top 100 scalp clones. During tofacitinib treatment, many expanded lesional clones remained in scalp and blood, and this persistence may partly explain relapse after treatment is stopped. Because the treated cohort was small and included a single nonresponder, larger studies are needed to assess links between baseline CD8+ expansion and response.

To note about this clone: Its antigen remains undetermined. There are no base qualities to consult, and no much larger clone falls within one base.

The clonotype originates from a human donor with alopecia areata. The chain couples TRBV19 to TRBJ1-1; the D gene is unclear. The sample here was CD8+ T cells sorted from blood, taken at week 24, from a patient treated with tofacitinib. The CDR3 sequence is CASSWRATEAFF. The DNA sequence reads TGTGCCAGTAGTTGGAGGGCCACTGAAGCTTTCTTT.